Below, one TCR beta chain is given with its context. The sample originates from a study of CD8 T cells in ankylosing spondylitis. Germline V gene lookup returns CDR1 MGHRA and CDR2 YSYEKL. Trimming took 0 bases from V and 0 from J, leaving 6 bases between them. The CDR3 contains 16 residues. TCRdb analysed the 5' RACE reads with MiXCR anew, one entry per CDR3 protein. The sample comprises about 39,000 distinct CDR3 sequences, about 9.4% of which are singletons, and 16% rests with the top ten. The chain employs TRBV4-1 and TRBJ2-6; D is uncertain. The source of this sequence is a male donor with ankylosing spondylitis or in good health (not recorded which). Sequencing input: blood, either unsorted or a sorted T cell fraction (not recorded which). The DNA of the CDR3 is TGCGCCAGCAGCCAAGATAGGAACTCTGGGGCCAACGTCCTGACTTTC. It yields the protein CASSQDRNSGANVLTF.